These 19 T cell receptor beta chains share one sample of origin, sequenced in a study of cytomegalovirus exposure and HLA in healthy donors. Amplification used 60 Vbeta primers and 13 Jbeta primers. Some clones are missing from TCRdb's copy, which holds only in-frame ones; the method was immunoSEQ multiplex PCR. The profile shows tens of thousands of clones, roughly 73% of them singletons. The sequenced material came from PBMCs. These TCRs come from a male donor in good health and CMV-seropositive.

The gene calls are TRBV5-1 and TRBJ2-1; 7 bases are shared with TRBD2. The trim removed 4 bases at V and 5 bases at J, leaving 9 bases unmatched. The germline V gene has CDR1 SGHRS and CDR2 YFSETQ. The CDR3 is 15 residues long. CDR3 residues: CASSARTSANNEQFF. CDR3 DNA: TGCGCCAGCAGCGCCAGGACTAGTGCCAACAATGAGCAGTTCTTC.

This clone came up once. The same CDR3 arises from other DNA sequences in this sample as well. The V call is TRBV30, the J call TRBJ2-7, with 9 nucleotides matching TRBD1. Germline values: CDR1 GTSNPN, CDR2 SVGIG (reference sequence). The CDR3 sequence is 12 residues long. Germline trimming cut 4 bases from V and 5 bases from J; bases unmatched to any gene: 3. This CDR3 is CAWKDRGDEQYF. The CDR3 DNA is TGTGCCTGGAAGGACAGGGGAGACGAGCAGTACTTC.

The J gene is TRBJ2-1, the V gene TRBV9, with 8 positions matching TRBD1. V gave up 3 bases and J gave up 5 bases; unmatched junction bases: 10. The CDR3 contains 16 residues. The germline CDR1 and CDR2 sequences are SGDLS and YYNGEE. The CDR3 nucleotides read TGTGCCAGCAGCGCCTCCGGGACAGGACTCAACAATGAGCAGTTCTTC. Amino acid sequence: CASSASGTGLNNEQFF.

This clone occurred once. The chain has TRBV6-1 and TRBJ2-2; D unresolved. CDR1 is MNHNS and CDR2 is SASEGT in the germline V gene. V lost 10 bases to trimming and J lost 5 bases, with 8 bases between them. The CDR3 consists of 11 residues. This chain's CDR3 is CANSGTGELFF. In DNA, the CDR3 is TGTGCCAACTCAGGTACCGGGGAGCTGTTTTTT.

The chain recombines TRBV4-1 with TRBJ2-2, with D possibly being TRBD1 (5 bases). V lost 3 bases, J lost 5 bases, and 13 bases lay in between. Germline CDR1 reads MGHRA; CDR2 reads YSYEKL. This CDR3 has 15 residues. The CDR3 protein is CASSHQGMDTGELFF. The CDR3 DNA sequence: TGCGCCAGCAGCCACCAGGGTATGGATACCGGGGAGCTGTTTTTT.

The V call is TRBV7-3, the J call TRBJ2-1; possible D gene TRBD2, 5 bases. Trimming took off 1 base at V and 9 bases at J, with 7 bases between the two ends. In germline, CDR1 is SGHTA, CDR2 FQGTGA. This CDR3 contains 12 residues. CDR3 amino acids: CASSLKSGEQFF. CDR3 in DNA: TGTGCCAGCAGCTTAAAGAGCGGTGAGCAGTTCTTC.

The chain joins TRBV11-2 to TRBJ1-1; maybe TRBD1 (6 bases). V was pared by 1 base and J by 5 bases, with 14 bases between. The CDR3 extends over 15 amino acids. Germline-derived CDR1 and CDR2 are SGHAT and FQNNGV. This CDR3 reads CASSLAEGGGTEAFF. The CDR3 DNA sequence: TGTGCCAGCAGCTTAGCGGAGGGAGGGGGAACTGAAGCTTTCTTT.

This clone has only one observation. The J gene is TRBJ2-5, the V gene TRBV29-1; D may be TRBD1 (6 bases). The germline V and J ends were trimmed by 2 bases and 5 bases, with 15 bases remaining between them. Germline CDR1 is SQVTM and CDR2 is ANQGSEA. This CDR3 has 14 amino acids. CDR3 amino acids: CSVEPTTGLETQYF. The DNA for the CDR3 is TGCAGCGTTGAACCTACTACAGGGCTCGAGACCCAGTACTTC. The variable domain in full, completed from reference TRBV29-1 and TRBJ2-5, reads SAVISQKPSRDICQRGTSLTIQCQVDSQVTMMFWYRQQPGQSLTLIATANQGSEATYESGFVIDKFPISRPNLTFSTLTVSNMSPEDSSIYLCSVEPTTGLETQYFGPGTRLLVL.

This clone showed up just once. V usage is TRBV7-6 and J usage is TRBJ2-3; tentative D call: TRBD1 (6 bases). Trimming stripped 4 bases from V and 1 base from J, with 15 bases between. The CDR3 spans 16 residues. Germline CDR1 and CDR2: SGHVS and FNYEAQ. CDR3 region: CASSSLWAGGTDTQYF. CDR3 in DNA: TGTGCCAGCAGCTCCCTCTGGGCAGGGGGCACAGATACGCAGTATTTT.

The chain uses TRBV7-9 and TRBJ2-2, with a possible D match to TRBD2 (6 bases). V was clipped by 2 bases and J by 6 bases, with 7 bases between them. Germline assignment: CDR1 SEHNR and CDR2 FQNEAQ (reference sequence). The CDR3 contains 13 residues. DNA of the CDR3: TGTGCCAGCAGCTTAACGGGGGCCGGGGAGCTGTTTTTT. This codes for CASSLTGAGELFF.

This clone has a count of ten or more. This sequence joins TRBV5-4 and TRBJ1-1; no reliable D call. This CDR3 is 14 amino acids long. V dropped 4 bases and J dropped 0 bases, with 10 bases sitting between them. Germline V gene lookup returns CDR1 SGHNT and CDR2 YYREEE (reference sequence). CDR3 sequence: CASSPQRMNTEAFF. DNA of the CDR3: TGTGCCAGCAGCCCGCAGAGGATGAACACTGAAGCTTTCTTT.

This clone was counted only a few times. The chain carries TRBV4-3 and TRBJ2-1; TRBD2 is a possible D gene (6 bases). V gave up 0 bases and J gave up 4 bases, with 13 bases separating them. CDR1 and CDR2 from the germline V gene are LGHNA and YSLEER. The CDR3 totals 16 residues. The DNA for the CDR3 is TGCGCCAGCAGCCAAGATTCTGCGGGAACGTACAATGAGCAGTTCTTC. Translation: CASSQDSAGTYNEQFF.

The CDR3 region is CASSPSRATNEKLFF. The CDR3 nucleotides are TGTGCCAGCAGCCCGTCCAGGGCAACTAATGAAAAACTGTTTTTT. The rearrangement joins TRBV7-9 to TRBJ1-4; D possibly corresponds to TRBD1 (5 bases). Germline V gene sequence: CDR1 SEHNR, CDR2 FQNEAQ (reference sequence). This CDR3 has 15 amino acids. Trimming took 5 bases from V and 0 from J, leaving 10 bases between them.

V is TRBV28 and J is TRBJ2-1, with 10 bases that match TRBD2. With 5 bases clipped from V and 2 bases from J, the junction kept 6 bases outside the gene matches. Germline V gene sequence: CDR1 MDHEN, CDR2 SYDVKM. The CDR3 has 16 amino acids. Here the CDR3 reads CASSLPLAGAYNEQFF. CDR3 nucleotide sequence: TGTGCCAGCAGTCTCCCCCTAGCGGGGGCCTACAATGAGCAGTTCTTC.

This clone was detected only once. The chain links TRBV6-1 to TRBJ2-3; a weak D match, TRBD1 (5 bases). The CDR3 totals 12 residues. Germline CDR1 and CDR2: MNHNS and SASEGT. The V end lost 10 bases, the J end lost 6 bases, and 14 bases lay between the germline ends. CDR3: CATLDMADTQYF. For the CDR3, the DNA is TGTGCCACTCTGGACATGGCTGATACGCAGTATTTT.

V is TRBV7-8 and J is TRBJ2-7, with 8 bases fitting TRBD2. Germline V gene lookup returns CDR1 SGHVS and CDR2 FQNEAQ. The CDR3 contains 15 residues. The V gene end was trimmed by 6 bases and the J gene end by 4 bases; junction bases not matched to a gene: 11. CDR3 loop: CASSPGTGTSYEQYF. CDR3 DNA sequence: TGTGCCAGCAGTCCAGGAACCGGGACTAGTTACGAGCAGTACTTC.

This chain connects TRBV4-1 to TRBJ1-2; D gene unclear. The CDR3 covers 15 residues. From germline, CDR1 is MGHRA and CDR2 YSYEKL. V lost 0 bases, J lost 8 bases, and 16 bases lay in between. CDR3 sequence reads: CASSQDAALPMGYTF. The DNA of the CDR3 is TGCGCCAGCAGCCAAGATGCGGCGCTCCCTATGGGCTACACCTTC.

Points on this clone: The junction and the germline gene differ at one end; a read error may be behind it. This rearrangement joins TRBV4-2 to TRBJ2-7; 9 bases fit TRBD2. This CDR3 has 17 amino acids. Germline CDR1 LGHNA, CDR2 YNFKEQ. In nucleotides, the CDR3 is TGTGTCAGCAGCCATTGGGGGGCGGCTAGCGGGGCCTACGAGCAGTACTTC. Protein sequence: CVSSHWGAASGAYEQYF.

The chain employs TRBV4-2 and TRBJ2-6, with unresolved D. There are 17 residues in the CDR3. CDR1 LGHNA and CDR2 YNFKEQ come from the germline V gene. Trimming took 0 bases from V and 2 from J, leaving 11 bases between them. CDR3 residues: CASSQEESGAGANVLTF. The DNA of the CDR3 is TGTGCCAGCAGCCAAGAAGAGTCGGGTGCTGGGGCCAACGTCCTGACTTTC.